The 28 T cell receptor beta chains reported below all come from one sample, sequenced in a study of CD8 T cells in Susac syndrome. When the RNA was reverse transcribed, random hexamers were used with an input of roughly 0.5 to 1 ug. MiXCR was run by TCRdb on the immunoSEQ multiplex PCR reads, yielding one entry per CDR3 protein. The sample yields roughly 250,000 distinct CDR3 sequences, 90% to 96% seen once. The sequenced sample consisted of CD4+ T cells from PBMCs. The receptors stem from a human donor with Susac syndrome.

This sequence joins TRBV7-9 and TRBJ2-5; D is perhaps TRBD2 (6 bases). CDR3 length equals 14 residues. Germline V gene data show CDR1 as SEHNR and CDR2 as FQNEAQ (reference sequence). The V gene lost 5 bases and the J gene lost 4 bases, with 14 bases spanning the gap. CDR3 nucleotide sequence: TGTGCCAGCAGCCCGAGACTAGTCGGAGAGACCCAGTACTTC. Protein sequence: CASSPRLVGETQYF.

J is TRBJ2-5 and V is TRBV29-1, with D hard to call. The CDR3 is 12 amino acids. The V end was cut by 3 bases, the J end by 5 bases, with 10 bases between. From germline, CDR1 is SQVTM and CDR2 ANQGSEA. The CDR3 DNA reads TGCAGCGTTGATAGTCAAAGGGAGACCCAGTACTTC. It specifies CSVDSQRETQYF.

The genes are TRBV29-1 and TRBJ1-1; 8 bases are shared with TRBD1. Germline CDR1 reads SQVTM; CDR2 reads ANQGSEA. The CDR3 contains 12 residues. The J segment lost 2 bases and the V segment lost 6 bases, leaving 2 bases of the junction unmatched. The CDR3 is CSVRGPNTEAFF. CDR3 sequence (DNA): TGCAGCGTCAGGGGGCCTAACACTGAAGCTTTCTTT.

The chain has TRBV19 and TRBJ2-7; 10 bases fit TRBD2. The CDR3 contains 15 residues. CDR1 and CDR2 from the germline V gene are LNHDA and SQIVND (reference sequence). J was trimmed by 4 bases and V by 4 bases; bases with no gene match: 7. The CDR3 here is CASSTASGRRYEQYF. For the CDR3, the DNA is TGTGCCAGTAGTACGGCTAGCGGGAGAAGATACGAGCAGTACTTC. Filled out from reference TRBV19 and TRBJ2-7, the complete variable domain reads DGGITQSPKYLFRKEGQNVTLSCEQNLNHDAMYWYRQDPGQGLRLIYYSQIVNDFQKGDIAEGYSVSREKKESFPLTVTSAQKNPTAFYLCASSTASGRRYEQYFGPGTRLTVT.

Turning to this clonotype: The conserved phenylalanine or tryptophan normally closing the CDR3 is absent here, so this likely arose from a read error. The DNA is omitted, as the CDR3 cannot be located on it reliably, and the CDR3 follows TCRdb's listing. The chain has TRBV6-1 and TRBJ2-7; the tabulated D call, TRBD2, remains unverified against the DNA. CDR1 is MNHNS and CDR2 is SASEGT in the germline V gene. The CDR3 spans 11 residues, counting both ends. CDR3 amino acids: CASSEAGGYTI.

The V call is TRBV30, the J call TRBJ1-1; TRBD1 matches 7 bases. Germline CDR1 is GTSNPN and CDR2 is SVGIG (reference sequence). Trimming cost V 3 bases and J 1 base; bases outside gene matches: 5. This CDR3 region has 14 residues. CDR3 sequence: CAWRGTATNTEAFF. The CDR3 coding sequence is TGTGCCTGGAGAGGGACAGCGACGAACACTGAAGCTTTCTTT. The full variable domain, its missing parts supplied by reference TRBV30 and TRBJ1-1, is SQTIHQWPATLVQPVGSPLSLECTVEGTSNPNLYWYRQAAGRGLQLLFYSVGIGQISSEVPQNLSASRPQDRQFILSSKKLLLSDSGFYLCAWRGTATNTEAFFGQGTRLTVV.

This chain uses TRBV7-9 with TRBJ1-5; D not resolved. Deletions cut 5 bases from V and 5 bases from J, with 10 bases between. CDR3 length: 13 residues. Germline loops: CDR1 SEHNR, CDR2 FQNEAQ (reference sequence). The CDR3 region has the DNA TGTGCCAGCAGCCCCTACGCGGATCAGCCCCAGCATTTT. Protein sequence: CASSPYADQPQHF.

The chain uses TRBV25-1 and TRBJ2-5, with D possibly being TRBD1 or TRBD2 (5 bases each). Trimming removed 1 base at V and 8 bases at J, with 20 bases between. The CDR3 totals 16 residues. CDR1 and CDR2 from the germline V gene are MGHDK and SYGVNS. This chain's CDR3 is CASSEFTGTTEPTQYF. CDR3 sequence (DNA): TGTGCCAGCAGTGAATTCACGGGGACCACAGAACCCACCCAGTACTTC.

This sequence joins TRBV5-4 and TRBJ1-1; D is possibly TRBD1 (6 bases). Germline CDR1 SGHNT, CDR2 YYREEE (reference sequence). The CDR3 sequence is 15 residues long. The V end was cut by 1 base, the J end by 1 base, with 11 bases between. The CDR3 bases are TGTGCCAGCAGCTTGCTCAGGGGAAGGAACACTGAAGCTTTCTTT. This codes for CASSLLRGRNTEAFF. Full variable domain (rest looked up from reference TRBV5-4 and TRBJ1-1): ETGVTQSPTHLIKTRGQQVTLRCSSQSGHNTVSWYQQALGQGPQFIFQYYREEENGRGNFPPRFSGLQFPNYSSELNVNALELDDSALYLCASSLLRGRNTEAFFGQGTRLTVV.

The chain uses TRBV11-1 and TRBJ2-1; 8 bases align to TRBD1. The trim removed 1 base at V and 8 bases at J, leaving 10 bases unmatched. Germline loops: CDR1 SGHAT, CDR2 FQDESV (reference sequence). This CDR3 has 16 amino acids. CDR3 loop: CASSLDKFDRGDEQFF. CDR3 sequence (DNA): TGTGCCAGCAGCTTAGATAAATTCGACAGGGGTGATGAGCAGTTCTTC.

The chain has TRBV29-1 and TRBJ2-3, with D possibly TRBD2 on 5 matching bases. This CDR3 comprises 12 residues. Trimming took 8 bases from V and 2 from J, leaving 11 bases between them. Germline CDR1 reads SQVTM; CDR2 reads ANQGSEA. CDR3 sequence reads: CSPRTSTDTQYF. The CDR3 DNA sequence: TGCAGCCCCAGGACTTCCACAGATACGCAGTATTTT.

This CDR3 reads CASLGQGSRQPQHF. DNA for the CDR3: TGTGCCAGCCTCGGGCAGGGGTCCCGTCAGCCCCAGCATTTT. The genes are TRBV2 and TRBJ1-5; tentative D call: TRBD1 (6 bases). This CDR3 spans 14 amino acids. Germline V gives CDR1 SNHLY, CDR2 FYNNEI. Trimming took 8 bases from V and 6 from J, leaving 17 bases between them.

This clonotype occurred once. The rearrangement links TRBV7-2 to TRBJ1-5; 8 bases align to TRBD1. CDR3 length equals 17 residues. With 1 base clipped from V and 7 bases from J, the junction kept 12 bases outside the gene matches. Germline lookup yields CDR1 SGHTA and CDR2 FQGNSA. The CDR3 nucleotides are TGTGCCAGCAGCTTAGTCCCGGGACAGGTAAATGGGCAGCCCCAGCATTTT. Its protein product is CASSLVPGQVNGQPQHF.

This rearrangement joins TRBV29-1 to TRBJ1-2; weak D call: TRBD1 (6 bases). CDR1 is SQVTM and CDR2 is ANQGSEA in the germline V gene. Trimming took 6 bases from V and 0 from J, leaving 26 bases between them. This CDR3 region has 18 residues. Written as DNA, the CDR3 is TGCAGCGTCCGTGGGGGGCCGACGGTCCGGGTCGCTAACTATGGCTACACCTTC. It specifies CSVRGGPTVRVANYGYTF.

The chain uses TRBV20-1 and TRBJ1-5, with 8 bases fitting TRBD1. V trimming: 5 bases; J trimming: 7 bases; junction bases outside the gene matches: 4. Germline assignment: CDR1 DFQATT and CDR2 SNEGSKA (reference sequence). The CDR3 extends over 12 amino acids. The CDR3 region has the DNA TGCAGTGCTGGACAGGGCACCCAGCCCCAGCATTTT. Its protein is CSAGQGTQPQHF.

V gene TRBV11-2 combines with J gene TRBJ2-1; 12 positions match TRBD2. J lost 5 bases, V lost 5 bases, and 10 bases had no gene match. This CDR3 is built from 17 residues. The germline gives CDR1 SGHAT, CDR2 FQNNGV. The CDR3, as DNA: TGTGCCAGCAGCCCGAGACTAGCGGGAGAGCTTAACAATGAGCAGTTCTTC. Its translation is CASSPRLAGELNNEQFF.

In nucleotides, the CDR3 is TGTGCCAGCAGCTTAGTAGTGAGGAACACTGAAGCTTTCTTT. It encodes CASSLVVRNTEAFF. V and J are TRBV7-9 and TRBJ1-1; D is undetermined. Looked up from germline, CDR1 is SEHNR and CDR2 is FQNEAQ (reference sequence). The CDR3 loop spans 14 amino acids. V gave up 1 base and J gave up 1 base, with 7 bases separating them.

The chain is built from TRBV30 and TRBJ2-5; no firm D call. The germline gives CDR1 GTSNPN, CDR2 SVGIG (reference sequence). This CDR3 comprises 13 residues. V was pared by 5 bases and J by 2 bases, with 12 bases between. The CDR3 DNA reads as TGTGCCTGGCGCCCAGGACGACAAGAGACCCAGTACTTC. Its protein is CAWRPGRQETQYF.

CDR3 sequence reads: CATSDPGLGGELFF. CDR3 bases: TGTGCCACCAGTGACCCCGGTCTCGGCGGGGAGCTGTTTTTT. This chain joins TRBV24-1 and TRBJ2-2; D is unresolved. V lost 4 bases and J 7 bases, leaving 12 bases between the germline ends. CDR3 length: 14 residues. Germline CDR1 KGHDR, CDR2 SFDVKD.

The chain is built from TRBV12-3 or TRBV12-4 and TRBJ2-5; the D gene is possibly TRBD1 (6 bases). This CDR3 comprises 14 residues. The V end was cut by 6 bases, the J end by 0 bases, with 11 bases between. This chain's CDR3 is CASRRGQNQETQYF. The CDR3, as DNA: TGTGCCAGCAGACGGGGACAAAACCAAGAGACCCAGTACTTC.

The chain has TRBV9 and TRBJ2-6; unclear D gene. CDR3 length: 15 residues. V was pared by 4 bases and J by 0 bases, with 8 bases between. Germline V lookup: CDR1 SGDLS, CDR2 YYNGEE. The CDR3 region is CASSPAPSGANVLTF. CDR3 DNA sequence: TGTGCCAGCAGCCCCGCTCCCTCTGGGGCCAACGTCCTGACTTTC.

This clonotype was recorded only once. The genes are TRBV3-1 and TRBJ2-1; 7 bases are shared with TRBD1. The V segment lost 5 bases and the J segment 5 bases; nucleotides outside the gene matches: 9. This CDR3 is 15 amino acids long. Per the germline V gene, CDR1 is LGHDT and CDR2 is YNNKEL (reference sequence). This CDR3 reads CASSTTGVFNNEQFF. The DNA of the CDR3 is TGTGCCAGCAGCACTACAGGGGTCTTCAACAATGAGCAGTTCTTC.

This chain links TRBV5-4 with TRBJ2-7; the D call may be TRBD1 or TRBD2 (5 bases each). The CDR3 extends over 15 amino acids. V lost 0 bases and J 3 bases, leaving 13 bases between the germline ends. Germline CDR1 and CDR2: SGHNT and YYREEE (reference sequence). CDR3 amino acids: CASSLAGTGDYEQYF. The CDR3 nucleotides read TGTGCCAGCAGCTTGGCCGGGACGGGCGACTACGAGCAGTACTTC.

The CDR3 region is CAWRHLAGGMDTQYF. The CDR3 DNA sequence: TGTGCCTGGAGGCATCTAGCGGGGGGTATGGATACGCAGTATTTT. The chain has TRBV30 and TRBJ2-3, with 11 bases identical to TRBD2. Germline CDR1 reads GTSNPN; CDR2 reads SVGIG (reference sequence). The CDR3 spans 15 residues. V trimming: 3 bases; J trimming: 6 bases; junction bases outside the gene matches: 8.

The genes are TRBV28 and TRBJ2-7, with 7 nucleotides matching TRBD1. Per the germline V gene, CDR1 is MDHEN and CDR2 is SYDVKM. Trimming removed 6 bases from V and 3 bases from J; junction bases left unmatched: 8. CDR3 length: 14 residues. This chain's CDR3 is CASSVTGQIYEQYF. In DNA, the CDR3 is TGTGCCAGCAGCGTGACGGGACAGATCTACGAGCAGTACTTC.

The rearrangement joins TRBV12-3 or TRBV12-4 to TRBJ1-1; TRBD1 might be the D (6 bases). V lost 5 bases and J 1 base, leaving 8 bases between the germline ends. CDR3 length: 13 amino acids. The CDR3 coding sequence is TGTGCCAGCAGTGGACAGACGAACACTGAAGCTTTCTTT. Encoded protein: CASSGQTNTEAFF.

The V and J genes are TRBV3-1 and TRBJ2-3; 12 bases align to TRBD2. CDR1 and CDR2 from the germline V gene are LGHDT and YNNKEL (reference sequence). V lost 4 bases to trimming and J lost 0 bases; unmatched junction nucleotides: 2. This CDR3 has 16 amino acids. The CDR3 bases are TGTGCCAGCAGCCGCGGGACTAGCGGGAGCACAGATACGCAGTATTTT. Translation gives CASSRGTSGSTDTQYF.

The J gene is TRBJ2-5, the V gene TRBV28; 11 bases match TRBD2. Germline loops: CDR1 MDHEN, CDR2 SYDVKM. V trimming: 8 bases; J trimming: 1 base; junction bases outside the gene matches: 9. The CDR3 has 16 residues. The CDR3 bases are TGTGCCAGCGGTCCTAGCGGGAGGATTCTCCAAGAGACCCAGTACTTC. It translates to CASGPSGRILQETQYF.